What follows are 19 T cell receptor beta chains derived from one specimen sequenced in a study of T and B cells in COVID-19 patients. TRB was amplified from about 250-500 ng of blood genomic DNA. Multiplex PCR with BIOMED2 TRB-A/B primer pools amplified TRB rearrangements. TCRdb processed the multiplex PCR reads anew with MiXCR; each CDR3 protein has one entry. Found here are 5,500 to 8,500 distinct CDR3 sequences, 20% to 25% of them singletons; the top ten hold approximately 3.6%. Sequencing was done on a sample of blood. These receptors came from a human donor who had recovered from COVID-19.

This clonotype is classed as medium-sized. The chain combines TRBV6-1 with TRBJ2-1; D call uncertain. V gave up 4 bases and J gave up 16 bases, with 14 bases separating them. Germline CDR1 MNHNS, CDR2 SASEGT. This CDR3 region has 11 residues. DNA of the CDR3: TGTGCCAGCAGTGGAGCGAGCTGGGCTTTCTTC. Protein sequence: CASSGASWAFF.

The V gene is TRBV6-1, the J gene TRBJ2-1; D ambiguous. CDR3 size: 12 residues. Germline assignment: CDR1 MNHNS and CDR2 SASEGT. The V end was cut by 8 bases, the J end by 12 bases, with 17 bases between. CDR3 residues: CASAPSMRWQFF. DNA of the CDR3: TGTGCCAGCGCCCCCTCAATGAGATGGCAGTTCTTC.

The chain uses TRBV20-1 and TRBJ2-3; 7 nucleotides align to TRBD1. Germline CDR1 is DFQATT and CDR2 is SNEGSKA (reference sequence). V lost 3 bases to trimming and J lost 4 bases; unmatched junction nucleotides: 7. CDR3 length: 14 amino acids. The CDR3 bases are TGCAGTGCTAGGGACAGGCGGTTGTCAGATACGCAGTATTTT. Encoded protein: CSARDRRLSDTQYF.

This clonotype appeared many times. This sequence joins TRBV12-3 or TRBV12-4 and TRBJ2-7; the D gene is possibly TRBD1 (6 bases). Trimming took off 4 bases at V and 1 base at J, with 8 bases between the two ends. This CDR3 comprises 13 residues. CDR3 sequence reads: CASSWDISYEQYF. Here the CDR3 DNA reads TGTGCCAGCAGTTGGGACATTTCCTACGAGCAGTACTTC.

This clonotype is medium-sized. This chain joins TRBV30 and TRBJ1-5; D gene unclear. In germline, CDR1 is GTSNPN, CDR2 SVGIG (reference sequence). V was clipped by 2 bases and J by 2 bases, with 16 bases between them. The CDR3 consists of 16 residues. The CDR3 sequence is CAWSLAGSLGNQPQHF. DNA of the CDR3: TGTGCCTGGAGTCTGGCAGGCTCTCTGGGCAATCAGCCCCAGCATTTT. The complete variable domain, with remaining parts taken from reference TRBV30 and TRBJ1-5, reads SQTIHQWPATLVQPVGSPLSLECTVEGTSNPNLYWYRQAAGRGLQLLFYSVGIGQISSEVPQNLSASRPQDRQFILSSKKLLLSDSGFYLCAWSLAGSLGNQPQHFGDGTRLSIL.

The table lists this clonotype with a few counts. As DNA, the CDR3 is TGTGCCACCAGTGCAAGTAGCGGGGTCCGCACCGGGGAGCTGTTTTTT. The encoded protein is CATSASSGVRTGELFF. This chain links TRBV24-1 with TRBJ2-2; 8 nucleotides align to TRBD2. Trimming removed 5 bases from V and 4 bases from J; junction bases left unmatched: 8. This CDR3 spans 16 amino acids. Germline CDR1 reads KGHDR; CDR2 reads SFDVKD.

This clonotype appeared many times. This chain links TRBV6-1 with TRBJ1-5, with D possibly matching TRBD1 (6 bases). With 4 bases removed from V and 6 bases from J, the gap between germline ends came to 22 bases. CDR1 is MNHNS and CDR2 is SASEGT in the germline V gene. This CDR3 has 17 residues. This CDR3 reads CASSADPGGGGGQPQHF. CDR3 bases: TGTGCCAGCAGTGCCGACCCCGGGGGCGGCGGGGGTCAGCCCCAGCATTTT.

This chain connects TRBV20-1 to TRBJ2-7, with no clear D. CDR3 length equals 12 residues. Germline assignment: CDR1 DFQATT and CDR2 SNEGSKA (reference sequence). Trimming left V 4 bases short and J 3 bases short, with 10 bases between. In DNA, the CDR3 is TGCAGTGCTAAGTGGTACCACTACGAGCAGTACTTC. Translated, it gives CSAKWYHYEQYF.

This clonotype is medium-sized by share. The V and J genes are TRBV6-5 and TRBJ2-1; D assignment may be TRBD1 or TRBD2 (5 bases each). CDR1 is MNHEY, CDR2 SVGAGI, per germline. The CDR3 is 13 amino acids. V dropped 1 base and J dropped 9 bases, with 10 bases sitting between them. CDR3 residues: CASSYYGAAEQFF. In nucleotides, the CDR3 is TGTGCCAGCAGTTACTACGGGGCGGCTGAGCAGTTCTTC.

This clonotype was counted ten times or more. The chain is built from TRBV6-6 and TRBJ1-2; unclear D gene. The CDR3 contains 12 residues. Germline lookup yields CDR1 MNHNY and CDR2 SVGAGI (reference sequence). V lost 7 bases to trimming and J lost 9 bases, with 15 bases between them. The CDR3 protein is CASTYGLSSYTF. The DNA for the CDR3 is TGTGCCAGCACCTATGGTCTTTCGAGCTACACCTTC.

The V call is TRBV20-1, the J call TRBJ2-7; 7 bases are shared with TRBD1. V dropped 6 bases and J dropped 4; count of bases not matched to a gene: 12. The CDR3 has 14 amino acids. The germline CDR1 and CDR2 sequences are DFQATT and SNEGSKA (reference sequence). In nucleotides, the CDR3 is TGCAGTGCGAATCGACAGGGACGAATTTACGAGCAGTACTTC. Protein product: CSANRQGRIYEQYF.

This clonotype is medium-sized. This rearrangement joins TRBV6-5 to TRBJ2-5; D may match TRBD1 or TRBD2 (5 bases each). Germline V gene lookup returns CDR1 MNHEY and CDR2 SVGAGI. The V gene lost 2 bases and the J gene lost 1 base, with 14 bases spanning the gap. This CDR3 is built from 16 residues. CDR3 in DNA: TGTGCCAGCAGTTACGGGGTGCGTGGGGGCCAAGAGACCCAGTACTTC. This translates into CASSYGVRGGQETQYF.

This clonotype rates as medium-sized (0.01 to 0.1%). The chain employs TRBV6-2 or TRBV6-3 and TRBJ2-3; no reliable D call. The CDR3 covers 12 residues. The V gene lost 6 bases and the J gene lost 1 base, with 5 bases spanning the gap. Per the germline V gene, CDR1 is MNHEY and CDR2 is SVGEGT. The CDR3 nucleotides read TGTGCCAGCAGCGAGCGCACAGATACGCAGTATTTT. Protein product: CASSERTDTQYF.

This clonotype was counted a few times. V and J are TRBV12-3 or TRBV12-4 and TRBJ1-4; 7 nucleotides match TRBD1. The CDR3 length is 15 residues. The V and J ends lost 4 bases and 7 bases, in that order; junction bases with no gene match: 9. CDR3 bases: TGTGCCAGCAGTTCTAGGGGGCGGGAAGGTGAAAAACTGTTTTTT. The encoded protein is CASSSRGREGEKLFF.

This clonotype was detected only a few times. This chain connects TRBV6-2 or TRBV6-3 to TRBJ1-1, with D tentatively TRBD1 (6 bases). In germline, CDR1 is MNHEY, CDR2 SVGEGT. This CDR3 contains 11 residues. The V end was cut by 7 bases, the J end by 6 bases, with 9 bases between. CDR3 amino acids: CASTGDAEAFF. The CDR3 nucleotides read TGTGCCAGCACAGGGGACGCTGAAGCTTTCTTT.

By sample fraction, this clonotype is medium-sized (0.01 to 0.1%). The chain carries TRBV6-2 or TRBV6-3 and TRBJ1-2; D is ambiguous. V shed 0 bases and J shed 5 bases, with 10 bases lying between them. CDR1 MNHEY and CDR2 SVGEGT come from the germline V gene. The CDR3 is 14 amino acids. DNA of the CDR3: TGTGCCAGCAGTTACTCGAGAGCGGGTTATGGCTACACCTTC. Translating gives CASSYSRAGYGYTF.

By share of the sample, this clonotype is medium-sized. The gene calls are TRBV6-5 and TRBJ2-1, with 8 nucleotides matching TRBD2. After removal of 6 bases from V and 10 bases from J, the junction contained 2 bases not matched to a gene. From germline, CDR1 is MNHEY and CDR2 SVGAGI. The CDR3 sequence is 11 residues long. The CDR3 is CASSRGGEQFF. The CDR3 DNA follows: TGTGCCAGCAGCCGGGGGGGAGAGCAGTTCTTC.

This clonotype is medium-sized. The rearrangement uses TRBV5-4 and TRBJ2-5; no definite D call. Germline V gives CDR1 SGHNT, CDR2 YYREEE (reference sequence). This CDR3 comprises 12 residues. V lost 0 bases and J lost 3, with 3 bases in between. CDR3 residues: CASSLGEETQYF. For the CDR3, the DNA is TGTGCCAGCAGCTTGGGGGAAGAGACCCAGTACTTC.

CDR3: CSARMLWADTQYF. The CDR3, as DNA: TGCAGTGCTAGAATGCTCTGGGCAGATACGCAGTATTTT. V usage is TRBV20-1 and J usage is TRBJ2-3; D not resolved. Trimming took off 2 bases at V and 4 bases at J, with 10 bases between the two ends. Germline CDR1 and CDR2: DFQATT and SNEGSKA (reference sequence). CDR3 length: 13 amino acids.